These 5 T cell receptor beta chains were all obtained from the same sample, sequenced in a study of shared clonotypes between healthy human individuals. Sequencing was performed with immunoSEQ multiplex PCR; in TCRdb, only in-frame clones are kept and a portion is missing. The table lists approximately 2,300,000 clones, approximately 90% of them singletons. Specimen: naive CD4+ T cells from PBMCs. Specified subset: CD45RA+ positively selected. These receptors were obtained from a man younger than 30 in good health. Some clones in this sample may be carry-over from other donors' samples.

The rearrangement links TRBV4-1 to TRBJ2-7; 7 bases map to TRBD2. This CDR3 has 15 amino acids. The germline gives CDR1 MGHRA, CDR2 YSYEKL. With 4 bases clipped from V and 0 bases from J, the junction kept 6 bases outside the gene matches. The CDR3 DNA is TGCGCCAGCAGCCTGCACGGGGGGAGCTCCTACGAGCAGTACTTC. It specifies CASSLHGGSSYEQYF.

V is TRBV2 and J is TRBJ1-2; D may be TRBD1 (5 bases). V dropped 6 bases and J dropped 3 bases, with 14 bases sitting between them. Germline V gene lookup returns CDR1 SNHLY and CDR2 FYNNEI. This CDR3 spans 14 amino acids. The CDR3: CASRRGVTYYGYTF. The CDR3 DNA sequence: TGTGCCAGCAGACGAGGGGTCACATACTATGGCTACACCTTC.

The CDR3 loop reads CASSFTSSEREQYF. The CDR3 DNA reads as TGTGCCAGCAGTTTCACTTCGTCGGAACGGGAGCAGTACTTC. The chain is built from TRBV27 and TRBJ2-7; D uncertain. The CDR3 extends over 14 amino acids. Germline V gene data show CDR1 as MNHEY and CDR2 as SMNVEV (reference sequence). V shed 3 bases and J shed 7 bases, with 16 bases lying between them.

This clone has a single count. The chain is built from TRBV28 and TRBJ2-5; 7 bases fit TRBD2. With V trimmed by 7 bases and J by 5 bases, 10 bases remained unmatched. Germline CDR1 is MDHEN and CDR2 is SYDVKM. The CDR3 is 14 amino acids. This CDR3 reads CASKIGGSRETQYF. CDR3 coding DNA: TGTGCCAGCAAGATAGGCGGGAGCCGTGAGACCCAGTACTTC.

The chain combines TRBV2 with TRBJ2-5, with TRBD1 matching 10 bases. Germline V gives CDR1 SNHLY, CDR2 FYNNEI. The V gene end was trimmed by 8 bases and the J gene end by 0 bases; junction bases not matched to a gene: 3. The CDR3 loop spans 14 amino acids. CDR3 sequence (DNA): TGTGCCAGCCGGGACAGGGGCCACCAAGAGACCCAGTACTTC. The encoded protein is CASRDRGHQETQYF.